This entry features one TCR beta chain sequence. CDR1 SNHLY and CDR2 FYNNEI come from the germline V gene. The CDR3 has 15 amino acids. The V and J ends lost 4 bases and 10 bases, in that order; junction bases with no gene match: 6. This record belongs to a study of blood T cell repertoires in COVID-19. Study at large: Samples came from the United States, Italy and Spain, spanning acute and convalescent COVID-19. Nucleic acid was either cDNA or gDNA, and it came from T cells, B-cell-depleted T cells, or PBMCs.

Study processing details: From reference gene primer amplification, estimates of nucleated cell counts were derived. Using immunoSEQ multiplex PCR, the repertoire was profiled, and TCRdb retains in-frame clones only, with some absent. V, J and clone size are taken as reported in that table, and D and trimming were inferred from the DNA itself. The sample holds tens of thousands of clones, just over 85% seen once. Source material: peripheral blood. V usage is TRBV2 and J usage is TRBJ2-1; 14 nucleotides line up with TRBD2. The receptor was derived from a man aged 60 to 75 with acute or convalescent COVID-19. CDR3 DNA sequence: TGTGCCAGCAGTGTAGGGACTAGCGGGAGTGGGGAGCAGTTCTTC. The encoded protein is CASSVGTSGSGEQFF.